One and the same sample provided the 16 T cell receptor beta chains below, sequenced in a study of cytomegalovirus exposure and HLA in healthy donors. Vbeta (60) and Jbeta (13) primers were used in the PCR. TCRdb's table, derived via immunoSEQ multiplex PCR, lists solely in-frame clones and lacks some. The data hold approximately 150,000 clones, with around four fifths observed a single time. Sequenced: PBMCs. These receptors were collected from a woman in her twenties or thirties in good health and CMV-seropositive.

The chain recombines TRBV9 with TRBJ1-5; TRBD1 might be the D (6 bases). This CDR3 has 15 amino acids. Germline loops: CDR1 SGDLS, CDR2 YYNGEE. DNA for the CDR3: TGTGCTTCAGCCTTGGCAGGGGATAGCAATCAGCCCCAGCATTTT. It encodes CASALAGDSNQPQHF.

The chain is built from TRBV2 and TRBJ1-3, with 7 bases fitting TRBD1. The CDR3 contains 15 residues. V gave up 3 bases and J gave up 4 bases; unmatched junction bases: 6. Germline V lookup: CDR1 SNHLY, CDR2 FYNNEI. The CDR3 coding sequence is TGTGCCAGCAGTGAGGGACAGTATTCGGGAAACACCATATATTTT. Its translation is CASSEGQYSGNTIYF.

J is TRBJ2-1 and V is TRBV18; 7 bases agree with TRBD2. Germline lookup yields CDR1 KGHSH and CDR2 LQKENI. The CDR3 loop spans 15 amino acids. Losses at the gene ends were 8 bases for V and 4 bases for J; bases not matched to a gene: 11. CDR3: CASTSQGGNYNEQFF. The DNA for the CDR3 is TGTGCCAGCACTAGTCAGGGAGGGAATTACAATGAGCAGTTCTTC.

This clone was found once. The rearrangement joins TRBV11-2 to TRBJ2-7, with TRBD1 matching over 7 bases. The J call could be wrong; TRBJ2-1 is a better fit for the DNA end. Looked up from germline, CDR1 is SGHAT and CDR2 is FQNNGV. This CDR3 has 13 residues. The CDR3 spells CASSRDREGEQFF. CDR3 sequence (DNA): TGTGCCAGCAGCCGCGACAGGGAAGGTGAGCAGTTCTTC.

The chain uses TRBV2 and TRBJ2-7; tentative D call: TRBD1 (5 bases). The CDR3 length is 13 residues. Trimming shortened V by 6 bases and J by 1 base, and 10 bases separated the two germline ends. CDR1 is SNHLY, CDR2 FYNNEI, per germline. Here the CDR3 reads CASRDILSYEQYF. The DNA for the CDR3 is TGTGCCAGCAGGGACATACTATCCTACGAGCAGTACTTC.

This chain uses TRBV28 with TRBJ1-5; TRBD1 aligns across 8 bases. The germline gives CDR1 MDHEN, CDR2 SYDVKM. This CDR3 comprises 15 residues. The J segment lost 6 bases and the V segment lost 2 bases, leaving 6 bases of the junction unmatched. The CDR3 protein is CASSLTGGLVQPQHF. The CDR3 DNA sequence: TGTGCCAGCAGTTTAACAGGGGGTTTGGTTCAGCCCCAGCATTTT.

This sequence joins TRBV11-3 and TRBJ2-7; TRBD2 aligns across 10 bases. The CDR3 extends over 16 amino acids. Trimming removed 2 bases from V and 0 bases from J; junction bases left unmatched: 4. CDR1 is SGHNT and CDR2 is YENEEA in the germline V gene. The CDR3 coding sequence is TGTGCCAGCAGCTTATCCGGACTAGCGGTCTCCTACGAGCAGTACTTC. Translating it yields CASSLSGLAVSYEQYF.

The chain carries TRBV6-5 and TRBJ2-7; D might be TRBD1 (5 bases). This CDR3 has 13 amino acids. The germline V gene encodes CDR1 MNHEY and CDR2 SVGAGI. V was cut by 6 bases and J by 6 bases, with 15 bases left in between. The CDR3 is CASRGRGLSEQYF. For the CDR3, the DNA is TGTGCCAGCAGAGGTAGGGGATTGAGCGAGCAGTACTTC.

This CDR3 reads CATKGQGEYEQYF. The CDR3 nucleotides read TGTGCCACCAAAGGACAGGGTGAATACGAGCAGTACTTC. J is TRBJ2-7 and V is TRBV27; TRBD1 matches at 8 bases. Germline-derived CDR1 and CDR2 are MNHEY and SMNVEV (reference sequence). V dropped 10 bases and J dropped 4; count of bases not matched to a gene: 9. The CDR3 length is 13 residues.

The chain joins TRBV10-3 to TRBJ2-1; 8 bases agree with TRBD2. Trimming cost V 10 bases and J 0 bases; bases outside gene matches: 2. This CDR3 region has 13 residues. CDR1 is ENHRY, CDR2 SYGVKD, per germline. CDR3 sequence: CATLADSYNEQFF. CDR3 DNA sequence: TGTGCCACACTAGCGGACTCCTACAATGAGCAGTTCTTC.

J is TRBJ1-5 and V is TRBV30; D is perhaps TRBD1 (5 bases). Trimming pared 3 bases from V and 0 bases from J, leaving 30 bases between. This CDR3 is 21 amino acids long. Germline V gene lookup returns CDR1 GTSNPN and CDR2 SVGIG (reference sequence). The CDR3 loop is CAWSPFGGDFGGGYSNQPQHF. The CDR3, as DNA: TGTGCCTGGAGCCCTTTCGGAGGGGACTTTGGGGGGGGTTATAGCAATCAGCCCCAGCATTTT.

The rearrangement uses TRBV10-3 and TRBJ2-5, with TRBD2 matching over 12 bases. The CDR3 is 16 residues long. After removal of 3 bases from V and 1 base from J, the junction contained 3 bases not matched to a gene. Germline V lookup: CDR1 ENHRY, CDR2 SYGVKD. The CDR3 sequence: CAISDPGLAGQETQYF. CDR3 in DNA: TGTGCCATCAGTGACCCGGGACTAGCGGGCCAAGAGACCCAGTACTTC.

The chain uses TRBV6-5 and TRBJ2-5; D perhaps matches TRBD1 (6 bases). The CDR3 is made up of 15 amino acids. V was cut by 0 bases and J by 5 bases, with 13 bases left in between. Per germline, CDR1 MNHEY and CDR2 SVGAGI. In DNA form, the CDR3 reads TGTGCCAGCAGTTACTCCGGGACACTTGGGGAGACCCAGTACTTC. Encoded protein: CASSYSGTLGETQYF.

The chain couples TRBV30 to TRBJ2-1; 10 nucleotides align to TRBD1. This CDR3 region has 14 residues. The J segment lost 4 bases and the V segment lost 5 bases, leaving 5 bases of the junction unmatched. Germline lookup yields CDR1 GTSNPN and CDR2 SVGIG (reference sequence). CDR3 residues: CAWSGTGVYNEQFF. CDR3 DNA sequence: TGTGCCTGGTCCGGGACAGGGGTTTACAATGAGCAGTTCTTC.

This clone was found a few times. This chain uses TRBV9 with TRBJ1-2; the D gene is possibly TRBD1 (6 bases). V was shortened by 3 bases and J by 8 bases, with 17 bases between the two germline ends. This CDR3 is 14 amino acids long. Germline loops: CDR1 SGDLS, CDR2 YYNGEE. DNA for the CDR3: TGTGCCAGCAGCGCGCTAGGGGGGGGTAGGGGCTACACCTTC. Translated: CASSALGGGRGYTF.

This chain uses TRBV19 with TRBJ2-3, with D hard to call. The CDR3 is 15 amino acids. Looked up from germline, CDR1 is LNHDA and CDR2 is SQIVND (reference sequence). V was trimmed by 1 base and J by 1 base, leaving 9 bases between them. For the CDR3, the DNA is TGTGCCAGTAGTATAGGGTGGCTAGGCACAGATACGCAGTATTTT. The encoded protein is CASSIGWLGTDTQYF.